This entry features one TCR beta chain sequence. Its matching antigen is unknown. Using immunoSEQ multiplex PCR, the repertoire was profiled, and TCRdb retains in-frame clones only, with some absent. The table lists 100,000 to 150,000 clones, about 96% of them singletons, with 1.5% to 2% in the top ten. This entry comes from a study of cytomegalovirus exposure and HLA in healthy donors. Study results and caveats: According to the study, roughly 180 TCR beta chains were cytomegalovirus-associated. One later analysis, an examination of the approximately 130 validation repertoires, found that first-cohort TCR clusters tended to co-occur in them.

Germline V CDR1 and CDR2: KGHSH, LQKENI. J gave up 4 bases and V 3 bases, and 8 bases lay outside the gene matches. The length of the CDR3 is 17 residues. The clonotype was recovered from a man in his late teens or twenties in good health and CMV-seronegative. The sequenced sample consisted of PBMCs. The chain links TRBV18 to TRBJ2-2; TRBD2 matches 10 bases. CDR3 protein: CASSPWTSGTGTGELFF. The CDR3 bases are TGTGCCAGCTCACCCTGGACTAGCGGTACCGGCACCGGGGAGCTGTTTTTT.